The 23 T cell receptor beta chains given below trace back to one sample, sequenced in a study of identical twins. TCRdb re-analysed the 5' RACE reads in MiXCR, keeping a single row per CDR3 protein. The sample includes 550,000 to 700,000 distinct CDR3 sequences, around 9.6% of them seen just once. These data were likewise used in another study, on yellow fever vaccine responses in identical twins.

The sequencing sample was made of PBMCs. Receptors originate from a woman younger than 35 in good health.

In its sample, this clonotype was seen a few times. The chain employs TRBV11-1 and TRBJ2-1; possibly TRBD1 for D (6 bases). The CDR3 loop spans 18 amino acids. The germline V gene encodes CDR1 SGHAT and CDR2 FQDESV (reference sequence). Trimming took 2 bases from V and 0 from J, leaving 17 bases between them. The CDR3 sequence: CASSLPLRQVSSYNEQFF. As DNA, the CDR3 is TGTGCCAGCAGCTTACCCCTCCGACAGGTTAGCTCCTACAATGAGCAGTTCTTC.

This clonotype came up a few times. The CDR3 loop is CSARDSKVSMNTEAFF. CDR3 bases: TGCAGTGCTAGAGATAGCAAGGTATCGATGAACACTGAAGCTTTCTTT. The chain couples TRBV20-1 to TRBJ1-1; D is unresolved. The ends were cut back, 0 bases at V and 0 bases at J, with 14 bases in the middle. CDR3 length: 16 residues. Germline CDR1 and CDR2: DFQATT and SNEGSKA (reference sequence).

The rearrangement uses TRBV12-3 or TRBV12-4 and TRBJ2-1; weak D call: TRBD1 (6 bases). The CDR3 sequence is 16 residues long. With 7 bases removed from V and 1 base from J, the gap between germline ends came to 17 bases. Here the CDR3 reads CASTIPGQKSYNEQFF. CDR3 DNA sequence: TGTGCCAGCACCATTCCAGGACAGAAGTCCTACAATGAGCAGTTCTTC.

The chain uses TRBV6-2 or TRBV6-3 and TRBJ2-1, with 8 bases that match TRBD2. Looked up from germline, CDR1 is MNHEY and CDR2 is SVGEGT. CDR3 length: 18 amino acids. Losses at the gene ends were 7 bases for V and 2 bases for J; bases not matched to a gene: 16. The CDR3 sequence: CASTLDFLAGATYNEQFF. CDR3 DNA sequence: TGTGCCAGCACCTTAGACTTCCTAGCGGGCGCAACCTACAATGAGCAGTTCTTC.

The chain couples TRBV7-2 to TRBJ2-1, with no clear D. CDR1 and CDR2 from the germline V gene are SGHTA and FQGNSA. CDR3 length equals 13 residues. Trimming left V 2 bases short and J 6 bases short, with 8 bases between. Here the CDR3 reads CASSLLSLNEQFF. The DNA for the CDR3 is TGTGCCAGCAGCTTACTATCCCTCAATGAGCAGTTCTTC.

The chain couples TRBV5-1 to TRBJ2-1, with D hard to call. The germline CDR1 and CDR2 sequences are SGHRS and YFSETQ. With 3 bases removed from V and 2 bases from J, the gap between germline ends came to 9 bases. This CDR3 comprises 14 residues. The CDR3, as DNA: TGCGCCAGCAGCTCCAATAGCCCCTACAATGAGCAGTTCTTC. As protein: CASSSNSPYNEQFF.

This clonotype was observed a few times. V and J are TRBV4-1 and TRBJ2-7; D call uncertain. This CDR3 has 13 amino acids. V was cut by 1 base and J by 4 bases, with 8 bases left in between. Germline values: CDR1 MGHRA, CDR2 YSYEKL. The CDR3 nucleotides read TGCGCCAGCAGCCAAGGTCCGGAATACGAGCAGTACTTC. Translating gives CASSQGPEYEQYF.

The chain recombines TRBV20-1 with TRBJ1-5; D gene uncertain. Germline V gene sequence: CDR1 DFQATT, CDR2 SNEGSKA (reference sequence). This CDR3 has 15 amino acids. Trimming took 6 bases from V and 2 from J, leaving 17 bases between them. CDR3 sequence: CSALPGRRRNQPQHF. CDR3 DNA: TGCAGTGCCCTTCCCGGGAGGCGACGCAATCAGCCCCAGCATTTT.

This chain connects TRBV4-2 to TRBJ1-2; D is possibly TRBD1 (6 bases). The germline V and J ends were trimmed by 0 bases and 2 bases, with 10 bases remaining between them. Germline values: CDR1 LGHNA, CDR2 YNFKEQ. CDR3 length: 15 amino acids. The CDR3 DNA sequence: TGTGCCAGCAGCCAAGACGGGGGGCTGAACTATGGCTACACCTTC. This codes for CASSQDGGLNYGYTF.

The rearrangement joins TRBV12-5 to TRBJ2-1, with D uncertain. Trimming stripped 3 bases from V and 2 bases from J, with 5 bases between. The CDR3 spans 13 residues. The germline V gene has CDR1 LGHNT and CDR2 FRNRAP. The CDR3 DNA reads TGTGCTAGTGGTTTAAGCGCCTACAATGAGCAGTTCTTC. Translation: CASGLSAYNEQFF. Full variable domain (outside the CDR3, taken from reference TRBV12-5 and TRBJ2-1): DARVTQTPRHKVTEMGQEVTMRCQPILGHNTVFWYRQTMMQGLELLAYFRNRAPLDDSGMPKDRFSAEMPDATLATLKIQPSEPRDSAVYFCASGLSAYNEQFFGPGTRLTVL.

The J gene is TRBJ2-3, the V gene TRBV20-1, with a weak D call TRBD2 (5 bases). The CDR3 runs to 15 residues. Germline CDR1 reads DFQATT; CDR2 reads SNEGSKA (reference sequence). Trimming took 1 base from V and 1 from J, leaving 12 bases between them. The CDR3 loop reads CSARGPEARTDTQYF. DNA of the CDR3: TGCAGTGCTAGAGGGCCGGAGGCTCGCACAGATACGCAGTATTTT.

Many counts were recorded for this clonotype. The V gene is TRBV10-3, the J gene TRBJ2-3; the D is unclear. Germline V gene lookup returns CDR1 ENHRY and CDR2 SYGVKD. V was pared by 3 bases and J by 1 base, with 11 bases between. CDR3 length: 15 residues. The CDR3 DNA sequence: TGTGCCATCAGTGACAGGCCCGCCGGCACAGATACGCAGTATTTT. Encoded protein: CAISDRPAGTDTQYF.

This clonotype was seen a few times. The V call is TRBV20-1, the J call TRBJ2-1; D may be TRBD2 (6 bases). The germline CDR1 and CDR2 sequences are DFQATT and SNEGSKA (reference sequence). The V gene lost 3 bases and the J gene lost 8 bases, with 14 bases spanning the gap. The CDR3 is 13 amino acids. As DNA, the CDR3 is TGCAGTGCTAGCCCCTGGGGCGGGGATGAGCAGTTCTTC. It codes for CSASPWGGDEQFF.

This chain connects TRBV20-1 to TRBJ2-7; either TRBD1 or TRBD2 may supply D (6 bases each). This CDR3 has 13 amino acids. Germline lookup yields CDR1 DFQATT and CDR2 SNEGSKA (reference sequence). Trimming shortened V by 2 bases and J by 7 bases, and 15 bases separated the two germline ends. Here the CDR3 reads CSARQGWGVEQYF. The DNA for the CDR3 is TGCAGTGCTAGACAGGGGTGGGGGGTGGAGCAGTACTTC.

This clonotype appeared many times. The CDR3 protein is CSATDGAISYEQYF. CDR3 nucleotides: TGCAGTGCCACAGACGGAGCAATCTCCTACGAGCAGTACTTC. The chain carries TRBV20-1 and TRBJ2-7; unclear D gene. Germline CDR1 is DFQATT and CDR2 is SNEGSKA (reference sequence). V gave up 6 bases and J gave up 0 bases, with 15 bases separating them. The CDR3 loop spans 14 amino acids.

The rearrangement links TRBV20-1 to TRBJ1-5; D is possibly TRBD1 (5 bases). CDR3 length: 14 residues. Germline-derived CDR1 and CDR2 are DFQATT and SNEGSKA (reference sequence). Trimming shortened V by 0 bases and J by 4 bases, and 10 bases separated the two germline ends. The CDR3 DNA is TGCAGTGCTAGAGACAGGGACGGGAATCAGCCCCAGCATTTT. It translates to CSARDRDGNQPQHF.

This chain connects TRBV4-3 to TRBJ2-7; perhaps TRBD1 as D (5 bases). Deletions cut 0 bases from V and 6 bases from J, with 9 bases between. Germline V gene sequence: CDR1 LGHNA, CDR2 YSLEER. This CDR3 has 13 amino acids. This chain's CDR3 is CASSQDAGFEQYF. The CDR3 region has the DNA TGCGCCAGCAGCCAAGATGCAGGGTTCGAGCAGTACTTC.

This clonotype turned up a few times. V is TRBV21-1 and J is TRBJ2-5. TRBV21-1 is a known pseudogene. This CDR3 comprises 14 residues. In nucleotides, the CDR3 is TGTGCCAGCAGCAAAGAACATATCCAAGAGACCCAGTACTTC. Amino acid sequence: CASSKEHIQETQYF.

This clonotype was seen only a few times. The chain links TRBV11-2 to TRBJ2-2, with 7 positions matching TRBD2. The CDR3 loop spans 16 amino acids. V shed 3 bases and J 4 bases; nucleotides not matched to a gene: 8. Germline V CDR1 and CDR2: SGHAT, FQNNGV. The CDR3 DNA follows: TGTGCCAGCAGCTTTGTGATGGGGGGGGGCACCGGGGAGCTGTTTTTT. It encodes CASSFVMGGGTGELFF.

In this sample, this clonotype turned up many times. The chain uses TRBV7-9 and TRBJ2-1, with D perhaps TRBD1 (5 bases). V was pared by 1 base and J by 7 bases, with 17 bases between. The germline V gene has CDR1 SEHNR and CDR2 FQNEAQ (reference sequence). This CDR3 spans 16 amino acids. CDR3 sequence (DNA): TGTGCCAGCAGCTTAGTTAGGGGTCTTCTAGTGAATGAGCAGTTCTTC. It yields the protein CASSLVRGLLVNEQFF. Based on the CDR3 plus reference TRBV7-9 and TRBJ2-1, the full variable domain is DTGVSQNPRHKITKRGQNVTFRCDPISEHNRLYWYRQTLGQGPEFLTYFQNEAQLEKSRLLSDRFSAERPKGSFSTLEIQRTEQGDSAMYLCASSLVRGLLVNEQFFGPGTRLTVL.

This clonotype appeared many times. This chain connects TRBV5-1 to TRBJ2-4; 7 bases map to TRBD1. J was trimmed by 3 bases and V by 0 bases; bases with no gene match: 3. This CDR3 is 15 amino acids long. Germline assignment: CDR1 SGHRS and CDR2 YFSETQ. DNA for the CDR3: TGCGCCAGCAGCTTGGGGGACAGCCTCAAAAACATTCAGTACTTC. Translating gives CASSLGDSLKNIQYF.

The chain links TRBV30 to TRBJ2-5; 9 nucleotides match TRBD1. Looked up from germline, CDR1 is GTSNPN and CDR2 is SVGIG (reference sequence). The length of the CDR3 is 13 residues. V lost 3 bases, J lost 2 bases, and 1 base stayed unmatched. CDR3: CAWRDRGQETQYF. The CDR3 bases are TGTGCCTGGAGGGACAGGGGACAAGAGACCCAGTACTTC.

This clonotype has just a few counts. The CDR3 protein is CSVSGQGNRNTGELFF. The CDR3 nucleotides are TGCAGCGTTTCCGGACAGGGGAATAGGAACACCGGGGAGCTGTTTTTT. The chain carries TRBV29-1 and TRBJ2-2; 9 nucleotides line up with TRBD1. The length of the CDR3 is 16 residues. V lost 5 bases, J lost 1 base, and 8 bases stayed unmatched. Germline CDR1 and CDR2: SQVTM and ANQGSEA.